The 30 T cell receptor beta chains below were found in one sample sequenced in a study of shared clonotypes between healthy human individuals (dated by TCRdb to about 2020). The protocol used for the library was the immunoSEQ multiplex PCR assay. The table comes from immuneACCESS by way of TCRdb, which keeps in-frame sequences with V and J called. Part of the clones is missing from these tables; in studies checked, under half for an unresolved V gene and the rest for unknown reasons. The sample data list about 480,000 clones, and around 79% of these were observed just once. In total, the top ten clones hold about an eighth of the sample. Sequenced: PBMCs. The receptors come from a woman in her thirties or forties in good health. Some clones in this sample may be carry-over from other donors' samples.

The gene calls are TRBV18 and TRBJ2-7, with 9 bases identical to TRBD1. This CDR3 contains 15 residues. CDR1 is KGHSH, CDR2 LQKENI, per germline. V was pared by 6 bases and J by 7 bases, with 13 bases of the junction left unmatched. CDR3 in amino acids: CASSLDRGSYGEQYF. In DNA, the CDR3 is TGTGCCAGCTCCCTAGACAGGGGGTCTTATGGGGAGCAGTACTTC.

This clone was observed once. The V call is TRBV2, the J call TRBJ2-5; D remains ambiguous. The DNA end is more similar to TRBJ2-7, so the J call may be wrong. Per the germline V gene, CDR1 is SNHLY and CDR2 is FYNNEI. This CDR3 spans 12 amino acids. CDR3 region: CASTPSTHEQYF. The CDR3 DNA is TGTGCCTCCACCCCCTCCACGCACGAGCAGTACTTC.

The V gene is TRBV7-3, the J gene TRBJ2-2; TRBD2 matches 9 bases. The length of the CDR3 is 15 residues. Germline CDR1 SGHTA, CDR2 FQGTGA. J was trimmed by 5 bases and V by 5 bases; bases with no gene match: 6. The CDR3 reads CASSPIAGETGELFF. The CDR3 DNA reads TGTGCCAGCAGCCCAATAGCGGGAGAGACCGGGGAGCTGTTTTTT.

CDR3 bases: TGTGCCAGCAGGTCCGACAGGGGATTCCAGCCCCAGCATTTT. This encodes CASRSDRGFQPQHF. The chain employs TRBV27 and TRBJ1-5; 8 bases agree with TRBD1. The CDR3 sequence is 14 residues long. The V gene's germline CDR1 is MNHEY and CDR2 SMNVEV (reference sequence). Trimming took 6 bases from V and 7 from J; bases not matched to a gene: 8.

The V call is TRBV28, the J call TRBJ2-7, with 8 bases lining up with TRBD1. V gave up 6 bases and J gave up 4 bases; unmatched junction bases: 11. The CDR3 consists of 15 residues. Germline loops: CDR1 MDHEN, CDR2 SYDVKM. DNA for the CDR3: TGTGCCAGCAGAAAGACAGGGGCCCCATTTTACGAGCAGTACTTC. As protein: CASRKTGAPFYEQYF.

V is TRBV30 and J is TRBJ2-2, with no clear D. CDR1 GTSNPN and CDR2 SVGIG come from the germline V gene (reference sequence). Between the trimmed V and J ends, which lost 2 bases and 5 bases, there was a span of 6 bases. The CDR3 spans 12 residues. CDR3 nucleotide sequence: TGTGCCTGGAGTCTAGATACCGGGGAGCTGTTTTTT. Translation gives CAWSLDTGELFF. Full variable domain (missing parts from reference TRBV30 and TRBJ2-2): SQTIHQWPATLVQPVGSPLSLECTVEGTSNPNLYWYRQAAGRGLQLLFYSVGIGQISSEVPQNLSASRPQDRQFILSSKKLLLSDSGFYLCAWSLDTGELFFGEGSRLTVL.

The V call is TRBV28, the J call TRBJ1-5; no firm D call. Germline-derived CDR1 and CDR2 are MDHEN and SYDVKM. The CDR3 runs 16 residues. The ends were cut back, 6 bases at V and 0 bases at J, with 15 bases in the middle. This CDR3 reads CASRDRHTYSNQPQHF. The CDR3 bases are TGTGCCAGCAGAGACCGACATACCTATAGCAATCAGCCCCAGCATTTT.

The V and J genes are TRBV9 and TRBJ2-1; TRBD2 matches 12 bases. J lost 8 bases, V lost 3 bases, and 9 bases had no gene match. Germline V gives CDR1 SGDLS, CDR2 YYNGEE. The CDR3 extends over 16 amino acids. The DNA for the CDR3 is TGTGCCAGCAGCGCTCTATCTAGCGGGAGGGCCCATGAGCAGTTCTTC. Amino acid sequence: CASSALSSGRAHEQFF.

The V gene is TRBV28, the J gene TRBJ1-2, with D tentatively TRBD1 (6 bases). Deletions cut 4 bases from V and 1 base from J, with 7 bases between. The CDR3 contains 13 residues. Germline V gives CDR1 MDHEN, CDR2 SYDVKM. In nucleotides, the CDR3 is TGTGCCAGCAGTTGGACAGATAACTATGGCTACACCTTC. Its translation: CASSWTDNYGYTF.

This clone was detected once. The J gene is TRBJ2-1, the V gene TRBV28, with no clear D. CDR1 is MDHEN and CDR2 is SYDVKM in the germline V gene. The ends were cut back, 3 bases at V and 3 bases at J, with 18 bases in the middle. This CDR3 is 17 amino acids long. The CDR3 nucleotides are TGTGCCAGCAGTTTTGGTCGGGCCAGGCCTAACTACAATGAGCAGTTCTTC. Encoded protein: CASSFGRARPNYNEQFF.

This chain joins TRBV4-1 and TRBJ2-3; D could derive from TRBD1 or TRBD2 (7 bases each). V was cut by 1 base and J by 3 bases, with 14 bases left in between. Germline values: CDR1 MGHRA, CDR2 YSYEKL. The CDR3 is 16 residues long. The CDR3 sequence is CASSQVGRGRTDTQYF. CDR3 DNA: TGCGCCAGCAGCCAAGTTGGGAGGGGGCGTACAGATACGCAGTATTTT.

The gene calls are TRBV4-2 and TRBJ1-2; 7 bases are a match to TRBD1. This CDR3 spans 13 amino acids. Germline trimming cut 4 bases from V and 2 bases from J; bases unmatched to any gene: 1. In germline, CDR1 is LGHNA, CDR2 YNFKEQ. The DNA of the CDR3 is TGTGCCAGCAGCCTGGGACAGAACTATGGCTACACCTTC. It encodes CASSLGQNYGYTF.

This sequence joins TRBV18 and TRBJ2-1; weak D call: TRBD1 (6 bases). V was cut by 2 bases and J by 9 bases, with 11 bases left in between. This CDR3 region has 13 residues. The V gene's germline CDR1 is KGHSH and CDR2 LQKENI. The CDR3 loop reads CASSPYRAGEQFF. In DNA form, the CDR3 reads TGTGCCAGCTCACCATACAGGGCGGGTGAGCAGTTCTTC.

This chain uses TRBV25-1 with TRBJ2-7; TRBD2 aligns across 11 bases. V dropped 10 bases and J dropped 5; count of bases not matched to a gene: 4. The CDR3 runs 12 residues. The germline V gene has CDR1 MGHDK and CDR2 SYGVNS. CDR3 sequence: CAISGLADEQYF. For the CDR3, the DNA is TGTGCCATCTCGGGACTAGCGGACGAGCAGTACTTC.

The chain has TRBV6-1 and TRBJ2-5, with unresolved D. This CDR3 region has 14 residues. The V end was cut by 5 bases, the J end by 2 bases, with 12 bases between. Germline CDR1 is MNHNS and CDR2 is SASEGT. CDR3 sequence: CASSPGVRQETQYF. CDR3 DNA: TGTGCCAGCAGTCCTGGAGTCAGACAAGAGACCCAGTACTTC.

This rearrangement joins TRBV15 to TRBJ2-1, with 12 bases identical to TRBD2. Germline V gene data show CDR1 as LNHNV and CDR2 as YYDKDF (reference sequence). The CDR3 is 15 amino acids. V trimming: 5 bases; J trimming: 8 bases; junction bases outside the gene matches: 7. The CDR3 reads CATSVGLAGSDEQFF. The CDR3 nucleotides read TGTGCCACCAGCGTCGGACTAGCGGGATCCGATGAGCAGTTCTTC.

This clone was picked up a small number of times. This chain joins TRBV27 and TRBJ2-5, with no clear D. The CDR3 runs to 8 residues. Germline lookup yields CDR1 MNHEY and CDR2 SMNVEV (reference sequence). Trimming pared 11 bases from V and 5 bases from J, leaving 3 bases between. The CDR3 protein is CAGETQYF. CDR3 coding DNA: TGTGCCGGGGAGACCCAGTACTTC.

J is TRBJ2-7 and V is TRBV6-1; D remains unclear. Germline V gene data show CDR1 as MNHNS and CDR2 as SASEGT. V was cut by 7 bases and J by 0 bases, with 7 bases left in between. The length of the CDR3 is 12 residues. CDR3 sequence (DNA): TGTGCCAGCATGACGGACTCCTACGAGCAGTACTTC. It translates to CASMTDSYEQYF.

The rearrangement links TRBV5-1 to TRBJ2-2, with a tentative D call TRBD2 (6 bases). This CDR3 comprises 16 residues. Trimming took off 1 base at V and 4 bases at J, with 14 bases between the two ends. The germline V gene has CDR1 SGHRS and CDR2 YFSETQ. In DNA, the CDR3 is TGCGCCAGCAGCTTGTCGCTAGCGACCAGCACCGGGGAGCTGTTTTTT. As protein: CASSLSLATSTGELFF.

This clone was seen just once. The J gene is TRBJ1-6, the V gene TRBV30; 7 nucleotides align to TRBD1. V shed 4 bases, J shed 5 bases, and the junction held 2 bases outside the gene matches. Germline V gene sequence: CDR1 GTSNPN, CDR2 SVGIG (reference sequence). CDR3 size: 13 residues. The CDR3 sequence: CAWIGTDNSPLHF. In DNA, the CDR3 is TGTGCCTGGATAGGGACAGATAATTCACCCCTCCACTTT.

The chain recombines TRBV19 with TRBJ1-1; 9 bases match TRBD1. The CDR3 consists of 14 residues. From germline, CDR1 is LNHDA and CDR2 SQIVND (reference sequence). With 5 bases clipped from V and 5 bases from J, the junction kept 6 bases outside the gene matches. DNA for the CDR3: TGTGCCAGTAGTCCGGGGACAGGGAGAACTGAAGCTTTCTTT. Translating gives CASSPGTGRTEAFF.

This clone was counted a few times. This sample includes further DNA sequences coding for the same CDR3. The V call is TRBV7-2, the J call TRBJ2-3; possibly TRBD1 or TRBD2 for D (5 bases each). V was shortened by 1 base and J by 4 bases, with 12 bases between the two germline ends. The CDR3 covers 15 residues. Germline V gene data show CDR1 as SGHTA and CDR2 as FQGNSA. The CDR3 protein is CASSLGGQGPDTQYF. CDR3 bases: TGTGCCAGCAGCTTAGGAGGGCAGGGCCCAGATACGCAGTATTTT.

The J gene is TRBJ2-5, the V gene TRBV7-2, with 7 bases matching TRBD1. The CDR3 extends over 14 amino acids. V trimming: 2 bases; J trimming: 5 bases; junction bases outside the gene matches: 5. Germline assignment: CDR1 SGHTA and CDR2 FQGNSA. CDR3 loop: CASSLPGQLETQYF. CDR3 nucleotide sequence: TGTGCCAGCAGCTTACCGGGACAGTTGGAGACCCAGTACTTC. Variable domain in full (rest from reference TRBV7-2 and TRBJ2-5): GAGVSQSPSNKVTEKGKDVELRCDPISGHTALYWYRQSLGQGLEFLIYFQGNSAPDKSGLPSDRFSAERTGGSVSTLTIQRTQQEDSAVYLCASSLPGQLETQYFGPGTRLLVL.

The chain uses TRBV18 and TRBJ1-3; tentatively, D is TRBD1 (6 bases). From germline, CDR1 is KGHSH and CDR2 LQKENI. Trimming left V 5 bases short and J 1 base short, with 12 bases between. The CDR3 loop spans 15 amino acids. The CDR3 sequence: CASSLQGISGNTIYF. CDR3 DNA: TGTGCCAGCTCATTGCAGGGGATATCTGGAAACACCATATATTTT.

A word on this clone: The sample has other DNA sequences that encode this CDR3 too. The gene calls are TRBV18 and TRBJ1-3; no clear D gene. This CDR3 has 14 amino acids. The V and J ends lost 2 bases and 1 base respectively, with 6 bases between them. Germline V gives CDR1 KGHSH, CDR2 LQKENI. The CDR3 reads CASSPGSSGNTIYF. Here the CDR3 DNA reads TGTGCCAGCTCACCAGGGTCGTCTGGAAACACCATATATTTT.

V gene TRBV7-2 combines with J gene TRBJ2-1, with TRBD2 identical over 11 bases. V dropped 2 bases and J dropped 8; count of bases not matched to a gene: 2. This CDR3 spans 14 amino acids. CDR1 SGHTA and CDR2 FQGNSA come from the germline V gene. The DNA of the CDR3 is TGTGCCAGCAGCTTACAACTAGCGGGGGATGAGCAGTTCTTC. This codes for CASSLQLAGDEQFF. The variable domain in full, completed from reference TRBV7-2 and TRBJ2-1, reads GAGVSQSPSNKVTEKGKDVELRCDPISGHTALYWYRQSLGQGLEFLIYFQGNSAPDKSGLPSDRFSAERTGGSVSTLTIQRTQQEDSAVYLCASSLQLAGDEQFFGPGTRLTVL.

This chain connects TRBV7-6 to TRBJ2-7; TRBD1 agrees at 7 bases. Germline assignment: CDR1 SGHVS and CDR2 FNYEAQ. Trimming took 5 bases from V and 2 from J; bases not matched to a gene: 6. The CDR3 runs 14 residues. The CDR3 is CASSRDSVTYEQYF. The CDR3 DNA reads as TGTGCCAGCAGCAGGGACAGCGTTACCTACGAGCAGTACTTC. Based on the CDR3 plus reference TRBV7-6 and TRBJ2-7, the full variable domain is GAGVSQSPRYKVTKRGQDVALRCDPISGHVSLYWYRQALGQGPEFLTYFNYEAQQDKSGLPNDRFSAERPEGSISTLTIQRTEQRDSAMYRCASSRDSVTYEQYFGPGTRLTVT.

V gene TRBV7-9 combines with J gene TRBJ2-1; no clear D gene. Germline V lookup: CDR1 SEHNR, CDR2 FQNEAQ (reference sequence). V dropped 5 bases and J dropped 4 bases, with 15 bases sitting between them. The CDR3 is 15 residues long. The CDR3 DNA follows: TGTGCCAGCAGCCTAGATGCTTCTCTTTACAATGAGCAGTTCTTC. The encoded protein is CASSLDASLYNEQFF. Variable domain in full (rest from reference TRBV7-9 and TRBJ2-1): DTGVSQNPRHKITKRGQNVTFRCDPISEHNRLYWYRQTLGQGPEFLTYFQNEAQLEKSRLLSDRFSAERPKGSFSTLEIQRTEQGDSAMYLCASSLDASLYNEQFFGPGTRLTVL.

This clone was seen a few times. The V call is TRBV19, the J call TRBJ1-1; D is unclear. Germline CDR1 is LNHDA and CDR2 is SQIVND (reference sequence). The ends were cut back, 4 bases at V and 7 bases at J, with 10 bases in the middle. This CDR3 contains 12 residues. The CDR3 here is CASSTYPLEAFF. The CDR3 region has the DNA TGTGCCAGTAGTACATATCCCCTTGAAGCTTTCTTT.

The chain links TRBV9 to TRBJ1-1; the D is unclear. Trimming took 0 bases from V and 3 from J, leaving 9 bases between them. CDR3 length: 14 residues. The germline V gene encodes CDR1 SGDLS and CDR2 YYNGEE. The DNA for the CDR3 is TGTGCCAGCAGCGTAGCTACGACGTACACTGAAGCTTTCTTT. Translation: CASSVATTYTEAFF.